Following are 29 T cell receptor beta chains from one sample sequenced in a study of blood T cell repertoires in COVID-19. The data were produced by immunoSEQ multiplex PCR, yet TCRdb's version contains in-frame clones alone and is incomplete. Altogether under 35,000 clones are present, 80% to 90% being singletons, with the ten largest covering over 9.5%. What was sequenced was peripheral blood. These receptors all come from a man aged 60 to 75 with acute or convalescent COVID-19.

The rearrangement joins TRBV18 to TRBJ1-1; tentatively, D is TRBD1 (5 bases). CDR1 KGHSH and CDR2 LQKENI come from the germline V gene. This CDR3 has 14 amino acids. Trimming removed 4 bases from V and 2 bases from J, with 11 bases in between. CDR3 region: CASSLTGPNTEAFF. Here the CDR3 DNA reads TGTGCCAGCTCACTTACAGGACCAAACACTGAAGCTTTCTTT. The whole variable domain, remainder taken from reference TRBV18 and TRBJ1-1, is NAGVMQNPRHLVRRRGQEARLRCSPMKGHSHVYWYRQLPEEGLKFMVYLQKENIIDESGMPKERFSAEFPKEGPSILRIQQVVRGDSAAYFCASSLTGPNTEAFFGQGTRLTVV.

This chain connects TRBV7-2 to TRBJ1-6; D perhaps matches TRBD1 (6 bases). Germline V gives CDR1 SGHTA, CDR2 FQGNSA. This CDR3 has 15 residues. V was cut by 4 bases and J by 6 bases, with 13 bases left in between. The CDR3 DNA reads TGTGCCAGCAGCTCGGAGCAGGGGAGTAATTCACCCCTCCACTTT. It codes for CASSSEQGSNSPLHF. Filled out from reference TRBV7-2 and TRBJ1-6, the complete variable domain reads GAGVSQSPSNKVTEKGKDVELRCDPISGHTALYWYRQSLGQGLEFLIYFQGNSAPDKSGLPSDRFSAERTGGSVSTLTIQRTQQEDSAVYLCASSSEQGSNSPLHFGNGTRLTVT.

V usage is TRBV7-2 and J usage is TRBJ2-3; the D gene is possibly TRBD2 (6 bases). The germline gives CDR1 SGHTA, CDR2 FQGNSA. Trimming removed 5 bases at V and 0 bases at J, with 12 bases between. The CDR3 has 15 residues. The CDR3 DNA reads TGTGCCAGCAGCCCGAGGACTACTAGCACAGATACGCAGTATTTT. Residues: CASSPRTTSTDTQYF.

CDR3 coding DNA: TGTGCCAGCAGAGGCTCGGGACTTAACACTGAAGCTTTCTTT. Translated: CASRGSGLNTEAFF. The chain employs TRBV6-5 and TRBJ1-1; a possible D gene is TRBD1 (5 bases). The CDR3 contains 14 residues. Trimming took off 6 bases at V and 2 bases at J, with 13 bases between the two ends. Germline V gene sequence: CDR1 MNHEY, CDR2 SVGAGI.

The chain carries TRBV27 and TRBJ2-6, with 15 bases aligning to TRBD2. There are 21 residues in the CDR3. In germline, CDR1 is MNHEY, CDR2 SMNVEV (reference sequence). V was pared by 0 bases and J by 0 bases, with 6 bases of the junction left unmatched. The CDR3 is CASSLSTRTSGRVSGANVLTF. DNA for the CDR3: TGTGCCAGCAGTTTATCTACCCGGACTAGCGGGAGGGTCTCTGGGGCCAACGTCCTGACTTTC.

The rearrangement links TRBV18 to TRBJ2-7; D not resolved. Trimming took 4 bases from V and 1 from J, leaving 5 bases between them. There are 12 residues in the CDR3. Per germline, CDR1 KGHSH and CDR2 LQKENI. The CDR3 DNA sequence: TGTGCCAGCTCACGGCAGTCCTACGAGCAGTACTTC. It is translated as CASSRQSYEQYF.

The chain uses TRBV29-1 and TRBJ1-5, with D perhaps matching TRBD1 (6 bases). V dropped 4 bases and J dropped 4 bases, with 11 bases sitting between them. The CDR3 totals 13 residues. From germline, CDR1 is SQVTM and CDR2 ANQGSEA. The chain's CDR3 is CSVGGRGNQPQHF. The DNA for the CDR3 is TGCAGCGTTGGAGGGAGGGGGAATCAGCCCCAGCATTTT.

V and J are TRBV28 and TRBJ2-7, with TRBD2 matching over 13 bases. Unmatched junction bases numbered 5, after V lost 7 bases and J lost 5 bases. CDR3 length equals 14 residues. The V gene's germline CDR1 is MDHEN and CDR2 SYDVKM. CDR3 amino acids: CASKLAGGPHEQYF. The CDR3 nucleotides read TGTGCCAGCAAACTAGCGGGAGGGCCCCACGAGCAGTACTTC.

The chain is built from TRBV11-2 and TRBJ2-7; 8 bases agree with TRBD1. With 5 bases clipped from V and 3 bases from J, the junction kept 6 bases outside the gene matches. Per the germline V gene, CDR1 is SGHAT and CDR2 is FQNNGV. The CDR3 has 14 residues. This CDR3 reads CASSRTGTSYEQYF. Written as DNA, the CDR3 is TGTGCCAGCAGCCGGACAGGGACCAGCTACGAGCAGTACTTC.

This chain joins TRBV15 and TRBJ2-1, with D possibly matching TRBD2 (5 bases). The V and J ends lost 6 bases and 5 bases respectively, with 11 bases between them. This CDR3 comprises 13 residues. Germline V lookup: CDR1 LNHNV, CDR2 YYDKDF (reference sequence). The CDR3 sequence is CATRYGLNNEQFF. CDR3 nucleotide sequence: TGTGCCACCAGATATGGACTGAACAATGAGCAGTTCTTC.

The chain uses TRBV30 and TRBJ1-2; the D is unclear. The CDR3 contains 11 residues. The V gene's germline CDR1 is GTSNPN and CDR2 SVGIG (reference sequence). Trimming cost V 4 bases and J 8 bases, with 11 bases left between them. The CDR3 sequence is CAWNRLVGYTF. CDR3 bases: TGTGCCTGGAATAGACTCGTAGGCTACACCTTC.

This chain joins TRBV2 and TRBJ1-5, with D maybe TRBD1 (6 bases). Germline CDR1 reads SNHLY; CDR2 reads FYNNEI. This CDR3 has 14 residues. Trimming shortened V by 8 bases and J by 0 bases, and 11 bases separated the two germline ends. In DNA form, the CDR3 reads TGTGCCAGCGGCAGGACAGATAGCAATCAGCCCCAGCATTTT. Amino acids: CASGRTDSNQPQHF.

This chain links TRBV5-1 with TRBJ1-4, with D tentatively TRBD1 (5 bases). V lost 0 bases and J lost 6, with 6 bases in between. Germline V gene lookup returns CDR1 SGHRS and CDR2 YFSETQ. The CDR3 is made up of 13 amino acids. The CDR3 DNA reads TGCGCCAGCAGCTTGGTAGGGGATGAAAAACTGTTTTTT. Translating gives CASSLVGDEKLFF.

The genes are TRBV14 and TRBJ2-7, with TRBD1 matching 10 bases. In germline, CDR1 is SGHDN, CDR2 FVKESK. CDR3 length: 15 residues. With 4 bases clipped from V and 5 bases from J, the junction kept 8 bases outside the gene matches. CDR3 in DNA: TGTGCCAGCAGCCCACGGACAGGGGGTGTCCACGAGCAGTACTTC. This translates into CASSPRTGGVHEQYF.

This clone was recorded once. The chain is built from TRBV19 and TRBJ1-3; tentatively, D is TRBD1 (5 bases). V was clipped by 5 bases and J by 3 bases, with 11 bases between them. The CDR3 is 14 amino acids. The germline V gene has CDR1 LNHDA and CDR2 SQIVND (reference sequence). The CDR3 here is CASSGDSFGNTIYF. As DNA, the CDR3 is TGTGCCAGTAGTGGAGACAGTTTTGGAAACACCATATATTTT.

This sequence joins TRBV10-2 and TRBJ1-1; 7 bases fit TRBD1. Germline CDR1 is WSHSY and CDR2 is SAAADI. The CDR3 is 14 residues long. Germline trimming cut 7 bases from V and 2 bases from J; bases unmatched to any gene: 7. The CDR3 is CASTVRQGNTEAFF. The CDR3, as DNA: TGCGCCAGCACCGTCAGACAGGGAAACACTGAAGCTTTCTTT.

The chain is built from TRBV14 and TRBJ2-7; 8 positions agree with TRBD1. Germline-derived CDR1 and CDR2 are SGHDN and FVKESK. J was trimmed by 6 bases and V by 8 bases; bases with no gene match: 9. The length of the CDR3 is 13 residues. The CDR3, as DNA: TGTGCCAGCTCAGGACAGGGATATGGCGAGCAGTACTTC. Its protein product is CASSGQGYGEQYF.

The chain joins TRBV7-9 to TRBJ2-7; maybe TRBD2 (7 bases). This CDR3 comprises 12 residues. CDR1 SEHNR and CDR2 FQNEAQ come from the germline V gene (reference sequence). Trimming stripped 9 bases from V and 12 bases from J, with 21 bases between. CDR3 bases: TGTGCCAGTAGTTCACTCGGGGGGCTCTTGTACTTC. Encoded protein: CASSSLGGLLYF.

This chain connects TRBV7-2 to TRBJ1-5; 9 nucleotides align to TRBD1. Per the germline V gene, CDR1 is SGHTA and CDR2 is FQGNSA. This CDR3 region has 14 residues. V lost 5 bases and J lost 5; bases outside the gene matches: 4. The DNA of the CDR3 is TGTGCCAGCAGCCAACAGGGGGCCGATCAGCCCCAGCATTTT. It encodes CASSQQGADQPQHF.

V and J are TRBV3-1 (or the pseudogene TRBV3-2) and TRBJ2-5; possibly TRBD2 for D (5 bases). The germline V gene has CDR1 LGHDT and CDR2 YNNKEL (reference sequence). CDR3 length: 13 residues. V was pared by 4 bases and J by 3 bases, with 9 bases between. CDR3 bases: TGTGCCAGCAGCCCCTCGGGGAAAGAGACCCAGTACTTC. Translation gives CASSPSGKETQYF.

The rearrangement joins TRBV4-1 to TRBJ2-3; 13 bases match TRBD2. Trimming removed 0 bases from V and 3 bases from J; junction bases left unmatched: 3. Germline loops: CDR1 MGHRA, CDR2 YSYEKL. CDR3 length equals 17 residues. The CDR3 nucleotides are TGCGCCAGCAGCCAAGATGTGGGACTAGCGGGGACAGATACGCAGTATTTT. It yields the protein CASSQDVGLAGTDTQYF.

This clone came up once. This sequence joins TRBV5-1 and TRBJ2-1; 11 nucleotides agree with TRBD2. This CDR3 has 13 amino acids. The ends lost 2 bases at V and 8 bases at J; junction bases unmatched: 0. Germline CDR1 SGHRS, CDR2 YFSETQ. The CDR3 loop reads CASSLLAGDEQFF. The CDR3 bases are TGCGCCAGCAGCTTACTAGCGGGGGATGAGCAGTTCTTC.

V and J are TRBV7-2 and TRBJ2-7; 8 bases match TRBD2. Germline CDR1 reads SGHTA; CDR2 reads FQGNSA. This CDR3 spans 17 amino acids. V lost 0 bases, J lost 1 base, and 8 bases stayed unmatched. The CDR3 DNA follows: TGTGCCAGCAGCTTAGCTCTAGGGCGGGGGGAATCCTACGAGCAGTACTTC. It codes for CASSLALGRGESYEQYF.

The V call is TRBV10-3, the J call TRBJ1-5; D is unresolved. Germline CDR1 and CDR2: ENHRY and SYGVKD. CDR3 size: 13 residues. With 6 bases removed from V and 0 bases from J, the gap between germline ends came to 6 bases. The CDR3, as DNA: TGTGCCATCAGCGGTTTTAGCAATCAGCCCCAGCATTTT. Encoded protein: CAISGFSNQPQHF.

In DNA form, the CDR3 reads TGCGCCAGCAGCTTGCGTGGGGAGGATGAAGCTTTCTTT. Translated, it gives CASSLRGEDEAFF. This rearrangement joins TRBV5-1 to TRBJ1-1; no clear D. V was cut by 1 base and J by 7 bases, with 11 bases left in between. Germline CDR1 and CDR2: SGHRS and YFSETQ. CDR3 size: 13 residues.

V gene TRBV7-2 combines with J gene TRBJ1-2; the match to TRBD1 covers 9 bases. Per germline, CDR1 SGHTA and CDR2 FQGNSA. The trim removed 1 base at V and 6 bases at J, leaving 6 bases unmatched. This CDR3 spans 15 amino acids. The CDR3 is CASSLGTGVGDGYTF. The DNA of the CDR3 is TGTGCCAGCAGCTTAGGGACAGGGGTGGGAGATGGCTACACCTTC.

The chain recombines TRBV7-9 with TRBJ1-2, with 7 bases lining up with TRBD1. CDR3 size: 14 residues. Trimming removed 5 bases from V and 3 bases from J; junction bases left unmatched: 6. CDR1 SEHNR and CDR2 FQNEAQ come from the germline V gene (reference sequence). CDR3 DNA: TGTGCCAGCAGCATGCGACAGGGAGACTATGGCTACACCTTC. The encoded protein is CASSMRQGDYGYTF. The whole variable domain, filled in from reference TRBV7-9 and TRBJ1-2, reads DTGVSQNPRHKITKRGQNVTFRCDPISEHNRLYWYRQTLGQGPEFLTYFQNEAQLEKSRLLSDRFSAERPKGSFSTLEIQRTEQGDSAMYLCASSMRQGDYGYTFGSGTRLTVV.

J is TRBJ1-1 and V is TRBV5-6; D is unclear. The CDR3 is made up of 12 amino acids. V lost 2 bases to trimming and J lost 7 bases, with 9 bases between them. The germline V gene has CDR1 SGHDT and CDR2 YYEEEE. CDR3 sequence (DNA): TGTGCCAGCAGCTTCCTTTCGGGTGAAGCTTTCTTT. Its protein is CASSFLSGEAFF.

The chain has TRBV24-1 and TRBJ2-3, with D perhaps TRBD1 (6 bases). The germline V and J ends were trimmed by 7 bases and 2 bases, with 24 bases remaining between them. Looked up from germline, CDR1 is KGHDR and CDR2 is SFDVKD. The CDR3 is made up of 18 amino acids. The CDR3 spells CATRGNGTMRGDTDTQYF. The CDR3 DNA follows: TGTGCCACCAGAGGGAACGGGACAATGAGGGGAGACACAGATACGCAGTATTTT.